This entry concerns a single T cell receptor beta chain. Its antigen remains unidentified. Base qualities are missing; no much larger clone stands one base away. From the cysteine through the phenylalanine, the CDR3 covers 17 amino acids. The retained sequence is limited to the CDR3, 51 bases, with the frame set at the first base. V loses 6 bases of germline sequence and J loses 0 bases, and the interval between the two ends is 18 bases. Looking up the germline V gene yields CDR1 MDHEN and CDR2 SYDVKM. TCRbeta CDR3 regions were amplified from genomic DNA using the immunoSEQ Assay, a bias-controlled multiplex PCR. In the original analysis: The number of nucleated cells in each sample was estimated from the amplification of reference gene primers within the assay. To quantify the absolute abundance of each unique TCRbeta CDR3 rearrangement, sequence reads were collapsed and filtered. Productive Simpson clonality was computed per sample as the square root of Simpson's diversity index over productive rearrangements. TCRdb took over this immuneACCESS table, retaining in-frame rearrangements with V and J assigned. Such tables are incomplete; in checked studies, under half of the missing clones stem from an unresolved V gene, and the remainder is unexplained. D and trimming come from the DNA, and the V and J calls and clone size come from that table. The sample includes about 180,000 clones, with roughly nine tenths observed a single time. The leading ten clones occupy about 2.1% of the sample.

The sample comes from a study of blood T cell repertoires in COVID-19 (dated by TCRdb to 2018 to 2021). At the level of the whole study: The collaborator samples originated in the United States, Italy and Spain and spanned the acute and convalescent phases of COVID-19. The material from the prospective study consisted of cDNA or gDNA derived from T cells, B-cell-depleted T cells, or PBMCs. Deeply sampled blood TCRbeta repertoires from subjects exposed to, actively infected with, or recovered from COVID-19 were included in the dataset. The repertoires were released in a freely available public database intended as a resource for research on the immune response to SARS-CoV-2. The samples were drawn from two sources: the first 160 participants of the ongoing ImmuneRACE study, and 950 to 1,500 subjects contributed by 6 global collaborators. The sample metadata nearly always contained a de-identified subject ID, COVID-19 status, age in years and sex. HLA class I and class II types, where available, came from metadata supplied by the sample provider rather than from assay-based typing.

Another Seattle source contributed samples from volunteer blood donors who had recovered from COVID-19. Collaborating institutions collected whole blood in K2EDTA tubes following their own protocols. Collaborator samples were shipped for TCRbeta analysis as frozen whole blood, isolated PBMCs, or DNA extracted from either sample type. Beyond this particular receptor, the publication reports: Clinical and demographic metadata were provided uncurated, with the amount varying by source and participant.

The sequencing sample was made of peripheral blood. The source is a man younger than 30 who had recovered from COVID-19. Here the chain combines TRBV28 and TRBJ1-3; possibly the D gene is TRBD1, per 5 matching bases. In nucleotide form, the sequence is TGTGCCAGCAGCCAACTTGGGGGGGGGTACTCTGGAAACACCATATATTTT. This encodes CASSQLGGGYSGNTIYF.